This T cell receptor beta chain was observed in a study of vaccination effects on CD4 cells after COVID-19. The CDR3 is 12 amino acids. Germline loops: CDR1 SGHTA, CDR2 FQGNSA. Trimming removed 9 bases from V and 1 base from J, with 8 bases in between. This clone has only a few counts. Its antigen is undetermined. Sequencing was preceded by expansion of antigen-specific CD4+ T cells with viral peptide pools in the ViraFEST assay. Investigators separated out CD4+ T cells once around nine days of culture had passed. The vaccine recipients had no prior SARS-CoV-2 infection, with negative nucleocapsid antibodies. Each well held some 2 million PBMC cultured with around 9 ug/ml peptides and around 11 IU/ml IL-2. Researchers swapped half the medium for IL-2 medium on both days 3 and 7. Study findings and constraints: Among infection- and vaccine-induced clones, marked clonal contraction occurred late after vaccination.

Libraries were prepared by immunoSEQ multiplex PCR; TCRdb keeps only in-frame clonotypes and omits some of them. The repertoire holds some 22,000 clones, with around 70% as singletons. Material: CD4+ T cells from PBMCs cultured with HCoV-NL63 spike peptides, obtained before COVID-19 vaccination. The receptor comes from a human donor who received a COVID-19 vaccine. The chain has TRBV7-2 and TRBJ2-3, with no clear D. The CDR3 protein is CARTAGTDTQYF. CDR3 sequence (DNA): TGTGCCAGGACCGCTGGCACAGATACGCAGTATTTT.